These 28 T cell receptor beta chains were sequenced from one sample in a study of cytomegalovirus exposure and HLA in healthy donors. It was with 60 Vbeta and 13 Jbeta primers that the PCR ran. The method was immunoSEQ multiplex PCR; TCRdb's version includes in-frame clones alone and lacks a portion of them. This table has 190,000 or so clones, about four fifths appearing once. Sample: PBMCs. Receptor source: a girl aged 5-17 years in good health and CMV-seropositive.

Written as DNA, the CDR3 is TGCGCCAGCAGTGAGCAGGGGGCGGGTGGCATTCAGTACTTC. This translates into CASSEQGAGGIQYF. The chain employs TRBV10-2 and TRBJ2-4; 8 bases fit TRBD1. The V and J ends lost 2 bases and 9 bases, in that order; junction bases with no gene match: 6. Germline V gene data show CDR1 as WSHSY and CDR2 as SAAADI. This CDR3 is 14 amino acids long.

The CDR3 DNA reads as TGTGCCAGTAGTATGCGACAGATCACAGATACGCAGTATTTT. Protein sequence: CASSMRQITDTQYF. J is TRBJ2-3 and V is TRBV19, with a weak D call TRBD1 (5 bases). Germline CDR1 reads LNHDA; CDR2 reads SQIVND (reference sequence). Trimming pared 3 bases from V and 2 bases from J, leaving 9 bases between. The CDR3 is 14 residues long.

The chain combines TRBV11-3 with TRBJ2-7; 9 bases are shared with TRBD1. CDR3 length: 16 amino acids. The trim removed 4 bases at V and 2 bases at J, leaving 9 bases unmatched. The V gene's germline CDR1 is SGHNT and CDR2 YENEEA. The CDR3 spells CASSSPDRGAPYEQYF. The CDR3 DNA reads TGTGCCAGCAGCTCCCCGGACAGGGGAGCCCCCTACGAGCAGTACTTC.

The chain joins TRBV6-5 to TRBJ2-1; possibly TRBD1 for D (6 bases). V was trimmed by 0 bases and J by 7 bases, leaving 16 bases between them. This CDR3 is 16 amino acids long. Germline CDR1 reads MNHEY; CDR2 reads SVGAGI. The CDR3 DNA reads TGTGCCAGCAGTTACTCGCGACAGGTCCTGGGGAATGAGCAGTTCTTC. Residues: CASSYSRQVLGNEQFF.

The chain's CDR3 is CASSGDRYTEAFF. The CDR3 bases are TGTGCCAGCAGTGGGGACAGATACACTGAAGCTTTCTTT. V gene TRBV2 combines with J gene TRBJ1-1, with TRBD1 matching over 7 bases. Germline values: CDR1 SNHLY, CDR2 FYNNEI. Trimming cost V 4 bases and J 3 bases; bases outside gene matches: 2. The CDR3 is made up of 13 amino acids.

The chain recombines TRBV14 with TRBJ2-7; no firm D call. Trimming pared 1 base from V and 6 bases from J, leaving 13 bases between. The length of the CDR3 is 14 residues. Germline lookup yields CDR1 SGHDN and CDR2 FVKESK. The CDR3 loop reads CASSQGAVLGEQYF. As DNA, the CDR3 is TGTGCCAGCAGCCAAGGGGCAGTTTTGGGCGAGCAGTACTTC.

The gene calls are TRBV11-3 and TRBJ1-6; D perhaps matches TRBD1 (5 bases). V shed 5 bases and J shed 0 bases, with 14 bases lying between them. CDR1 is SGHNT, CDR2 YENEEA, per germline. The CDR3 runs 17 residues. CDR3: CASSLGGVRSYNSPLHF. In DNA, the CDR3 is TGTGCCAGCAGCCTTGGAGGGGTTCGCTCCTATAATTCACCCCTCCACTTT.

This clone showed up just a few times. This chain connects TRBV2 to TRBJ1-6; D is uncertain. The germline V gene has CDR1 SNHLY and CDR2 FYNNEI. V was pared by 9 bases and J by 0 bases, with 18 bases between. The CDR3 is made up of 17 amino acids. Written as DNA, the CDR3 is TGTGCCAGACCCCTTGGAGCCGCGAGCTCCTATAATTCACCCCTCCACTTT. This translates into CARPLGAASSYNSPLHF. Using reference TRBV2 and TRBJ1-6 for the parts outside the CDR3, the full variable domain is EPEVTQTPSHQVTQMGQEVILRCVPISNHLYFYWYRQILGQKVEFLVSFYNNEISEKSEIFDDQFSVERPDGSNFTLKIRSTKLEDSAMYFCARPLGAASSYNSPLHFGNGTRLTVT.

This sequence joins TRBV6-6 and TRBJ1-3; 8 bases match TRBD1. The CDR3 has 14 residues. The V segment lost 8 bases and the J segment 2 bases; nucleotides outside the gene matches: 5. Germline V gene sequence: CDR1 MNHNY, CDR2 SVGAGI (reference sequence). The CDR3 coding sequence is TGTGCCAGCCTAACAGGGGGAGCTGGAAACACCATATATTTT. This encodes CASLTGGAGNTIYF.

The chain is built from TRBV11-3 and TRBJ2-1, with 8 positions matching TRBD1. The CDR3 is 15 residues long. The V gene end was trimmed by 1 base and the J gene end by 6 bases; junction bases not matched to a gene: 5. Germline values: CDR1 SGHNT, CDR2 YENEEA. The CDR3 DNA reads TGTGCCAGCAGCTTAGGGACAGGGCCCGGCAATGAGCAGTTCTTC. This encodes CASSLGTGPGNEQFF.

The chain joins TRBV11-2 to TRBJ2-5; D remains ambiguous. Per germline, CDR1 SGHAT and CDR2 FQNNGV. The V end lost 5 bases, the J end lost 1 base, and 14 bases lay between the germline ends. This CDR3 has 15 residues. This CDR3 is CASSLEVQSQETQYF. The CDR3 DNA reads as TGTGCCAGCAGCCTGGAAGTACAGTCCCAAGAGACCCAGTACTTC. Filled out from reference TRBV11-2 and TRBJ2-5, the complete variable domain reads EAGVAQSPRYKIIEKRQSVAFWCNPISGHATLYWYQQILGQGPKLLIQFQNNGVVDDSQLPKDRFSAERLKGVDSTLKIQPAKLEDSAVYLCASSLEVQSQETQYFGPGTRLLVL.

The chain employs TRBV7-9 and TRBJ1-1; D is possibly TRBD1 (6 bases). V shed 7 bases and J shed 0 bases, with 18 bases lying between them. Germline CDR1 SEHNR, CDR2 FQNEAQ (reference sequence). CDR3 length: 16 residues. CDR3 loop: CASIQERPGVNTEAFF. Here the CDR3 DNA reads TGTGCCAGCATCCAAGAGCGACCAGGGGTGAACACTGAAGCTTTCTTT.

The chain links TRBV2 to TRBJ2-7; TRBD2 matches at 13 bases. J gave up 3 bases and V 7 bases, and 6 bases lay outside the gene matches. The germline V gene has CDR1 SNHLY and CDR2 FYNNEI. The CDR3 spans 15 residues. For the CDR3, the DNA is TGTGCCAGCAACCACGGGACTAGCGGGATCTACGAGCAGTACTTC. Translating it yields CASNHGTSGIYEQYF.

This clone is a singleton in its sample. J is TRBJ2-3 and V is TRBV7-8; D possibly corresponds to TRBD2 (6 bases). CDR1 and CDR2 from the germline V gene are SGHVS and FQNEAQ. The CDR3 extends over 14 amino acids. Between the trimmed V and J ends, which lost 6 bases and 2 bases, there was a span of 12 bases. The CDR3 loop reads CASSQPGDTDTQYF. The CDR3 coding sequence is TGTGCCAGCAGTCAACCGGGGGACACAGATACGCAGTATTTT.

This clone was recorded once. Mismatch with germline at one junction end may stem from a read error. The J gene is TRBJ1-5, the V gene TRBV2, with unresolved D. Germline loops: CDR1 SNHLY, CDR2 FYNNEI. This CDR3 has 15 amino acids. The CDR3 protein is CASGEHSNSNQPQHF. Written as DNA, the CDR3 is TGTGCCAGCGGTGAGCACTCCAATAGCAATCAGCCCCAGCATTTT.

This chain connects TRBV7-2 to TRBJ1-1; D is uncertain. Germline V gives CDR1 SGHTA, CDR2 FQGNSA. V was pared by 6 bases and J by 0 bases, with 8 bases between. The CDR3 extends over 13 amino acids. The CDR3 is CASSFDMNTEAFF. DNA for the CDR3: TGTGCCAGCAGTTTTGACATGAACACTGAAGCTTTCTTT. The variable domain in full, completed from reference TRBV7-2 and TRBJ1-1, reads GAGVSQSPSNKVTEKGKDVELRCDPISGHTALYWYRQSLGQGLEFLIYFQGNSAPDKSGLPSDRFSAERTGGSVSTLTIQRTQQEDSAVYLCASSFDMNTEAFFGQGTRLTVV.

This chain joins TRBV27 and TRBJ2-3; 12 nucleotides align to TRBD2. Germline-derived CDR1 and CDR2 are MNHEY and SMNVEV (reference sequence). V lost 7 bases and J lost 3; bases outside the gene matches: 5. The CDR3 is 15 amino acids. Written as DNA, the CDR3 is TGTGCCAGCACCTCTAGCGGGGGGGCGACAGATACGCAGTATTTT. Translated, it gives CASTSSGGATDTQYF.

This clone turned up a few times. This chain joins TRBV27 and TRBJ2-5; 9 bases align to TRBD2. This CDR3 region has 15 residues. J was trimmed by 2 bases and V by 5 bases; bases with no gene match: 6. Germline CDR1 and CDR2: MNHEY and SMNVEV (reference sequence). CDR3 sequence: CASSPEAGGQETQYF. The CDR3 DNA sequence: TGTGCCAGCAGTCCCGAAGCGGGGGGACAAGAGACCCAGTACTTC.

V and J are TRBV5-1 and TRBJ2-1; 7 bases fit TRBD1. Germline V gene sequence: CDR1 SGHRS, CDR2 YFSETQ. V lost 3 bases and J lost 0; bases outside the gene matches: 6. The CDR3 is 16 residues long. CDR3 loop: CASSSGAGGSYNEQFF. DNA for the CDR3: TGCGCCAGCAGCTCTGGTGCAGGGGGCTCCTACAATGAGCAGTTCTTC.

The rearrangement links TRBV5-6 to TRBJ1-2, with D uncertain. Germline CDR1 and CDR2: SGHDT and YYEEEE. V lost 0 bases and J lost 2, with 8 bases in between. The CDR3 covers 14 residues. The CDR3 DNA follows: TGTGCCAGCAGCTTGGGACAAAGAAACTATGGCTACACCTTC. Protein: CASSLGQRNYGYTF.

The rearrangement joins TRBV6-1 to TRBJ2-7, with D possibly matching TRBD1 (5 bases). This CDR3 has 14 amino acids. From germline, CDR1 is MNHNS and CDR2 SASEGT. The V end was cut by 2 bases, the J end by 2 bases, with 10 bases between. CDR3 sequence: CASSERTLTYEQYF. Written as DNA, the CDR3 is TGTGCCAGCAGTGAACGGACACTTACCTACGAGCAGTACTTC.

This chain links TRBV4-1 with TRBJ2-4, with a weak D call TRBD2 (5 bases). CDR1 MGHRA and CDR2 YSYEKL come from the germline V gene. The CDR3 is 16 residues long. V lost 3 bases to trimming and J lost 1 base, with 13 bases between them. CDR3 region: CASSQQARDAKNIQYF. DNA for the CDR3: TGCGCCAGCAGCCAGCAGGCGAGGGATGCCAAAAACATTCAGTACTTC.

The gene calls are TRBV2 and TRBJ1-3, with D possibly TRBD1 on 5 matching bases. V was clipped by 6 bases and J by 0 bases, with 12 bases between them. Per germline, CDR1 SNHLY and CDR2 FYNNEI. The CDR3 is 15 amino acids. CDR3 DNA: TGTGCCAGCAGCTTGGACACCCGCTCTGGAAACACCATATATTTT. Amino acids: CASSLDTRSGNTIYF.

The chain combines TRBV4-3 with TRBJ2-2; D gene unclear. CDR1 LGHNA and CDR2 YSLEER come from the germline V gene. CDR3 length equals 15 residues. V lost 1 base and J 3 bases, leaving 9 bases between the germline ends. Here the CDR3 DNA reads TGCGCCAGCAGCCAAGGGTCAAGCTACACCGGGGAGCTGTTTTTT. Protein: CASSQGSSYTGELFF.

This chain uses TRBV7-5 with TRBJ2-3; the table's D call TRBD2 went unverified against the DNA. TRBV7-5 is termed a pseudogene. The CDR3 is made up of 15 amino acids. CDR3 sequence: CARSPGKAGGSGQYF. The CDR3 DNA reads as TGTGCCAGAAGCCCTGGAAAGGCGGGGGGGAGTGGGCAGTATTTT.

V gene TRBV6-5 combines with J gene TRBJ1-1; 7 nucleotides agree with TRBD1. The ends lost 6 bases at V and 5 bases at J; junction bases unmatched: 12. This CDR3 is built from 15 residues. The germline CDR1 and CDR2 sequences are MNHEY and SVGAGI. CDR3 sequence: CASRADRAWLTEAFF. As DNA, the CDR3 is TGTGCCAGCAGGGCCGACAGGGCCTGGCTTACTGAAGCTTTCTTT.

Details on this clone: The same CDR3 arises from other DNA sequences in this sample as well. V and J are TRBV6-5 and TRBJ2-5, with a weak D call TRBD1 (5 bases). Germline V gene sequence: CDR1 MNHEY, CDR2 SVGAGI. The CDR3 is made up of 12 amino acids. V lost 6 bases, J lost 4 bases, and 9 bases lay in between. Here the CDR3 DNA reads TGTGCCAGCAGCCAGGGATTAGAGACCCAGTACTTC. This translates into CASSQGLETQYF.

This chain joins TRBV19 and TRBJ2-1; 11 positions agree with TRBD2. Unmatched junction bases numbered 10, after V lost 7 bases and J lost 5 bases. The CDR3 runs to 16 residues. The V gene's germline CDR1 is LNHDA and CDR2 SQIVND (reference sequence). CDR3 region: CASNRDSGGVNNEQFF. The CDR3 DNA sequence: TGTGCCAGTAATCGGGATAGCGGGGGGGTAAACAATGAGCAGTTCTTC.